This TCR beta chain was sequenced for a study of blood T cell repertoires in COVID-19. Looking at the study overall: Italy, Spain and the United States were the sources of the convalescent and acute COVID-19 samples.

Germline V gene data show CDR1 as SNHLY and CDR2 as FYNNEI. V gave up 8 bases and J gave up 4 bases, with 5 bases separating them. The CDR3 is 10 amino acids. Repertoires were generated with immunoSEQ multiplex PCR, while TCRdb's copy carries only in-frame clones and drops some. The data contain approximately 150,000 clones, around 82% of them seen just once; the ten biggest clones take up roughly 2%. Sequencing was done on a sample of peripheral blood. The gene calls are TRBV2 and TRBJ1-2, with D unresolved. This receptor was obtained from a woman of 80 years or more with acute or convalescent COVID-19. The CDR3, as DNA: TGTGCCAGCCGACTCTATGGCTACACCTTC. Residues: CASRLYGYTF.